The clone carrying this T cell receptor beta chain has a handful of counts. Its antigen remains unknown. Sequenced by immunoSEQ multiplex PCR; TCRdb stores in-frame clones only, minus some. The sample carries about 14,000 clones, approximately 75% recorded once. The germline gives CDR1 GTSNPN, CDR2 SVGIG (reference sequence). The CDR3 runs to 11 residues. V dropped 1 base and J dropped 8 bases, with 6 bases sitting between them. This sample is drawn from a study of chemoradiotherapy in HPV16-positive cancers. General study points: Candidate HPV-specific clones and E7-related TCR motifs grew in tumor during treatment.

This chain links TRBV30 with TRBJ2-1; D gene ambiguous. The TCR sequence derives from a human donor with HPV-associated anogenital cancer. The material was obtained from a patient who underwent chemoradiotherapy. CDR3 DNA: TGTGCCTGGAGTGCCCAGTATGAGCAGTTCTTC. Its translation: CAWSAQYEQFF. Supplemented by reference TRBV30 and TRBJ2-1, the full variable domain reads SQTIHQWPATLVQPVGSPLSLECTVEGTSNPNLYWYRQAAGRGLQLLFYSVGIGQISSEVPQNLSASRPQDRQFILSSKKLLLSDSGFYLCAWSAQYEQFFGPGTRLTVL.